The clone carrying this T cell receptor (beta chain) was observed at least ten times. Each CDR3 protein is one row after TCRdb ran MiXCR on the 5' RACE reads. The sample has 65,000 to 95,000 distinct CDR3 sequences, about 16% seen once; the top ten hold about 3%. The V end lost 4 bases, the J end lost 2 bases, and 9 bases lay between the germline ends. Germline V gene lookup returns CDR1 SGHTA and CDR2 FQGNSA. CDR3 size: 13 residues. The data are from a study of early T cells in non-severe SARS-CoV-2 infection. The chain is built from TRBV7-2 and TRBJ2-7, with unresolved D. The specimen sequenced was whole blood. The receptor's source is an adult who was a healthcare worker with PCR-confirmed SARS-CoV-2 infection or an uninfected control (not recorded which). The CDR3 DNA sequence: TGTGCCAGCAGCTCGACCGGGCCCTACGAGCAGTACTTC. Its translation: CASSSTGPYEQYF. The complete variable domain, with remaining parts taken from reference TRBV7-2 and TRBJ2-7, reads GAGVSQSPSNKVTEKGKDVELRCDPISGHTALYWYRQSLGQGLEFLIYFQGNSAPDKSGLPSDRFSAERTGGSVSTLTIQRTQQEDSAVYLCASSSTGPYEQYFGPGTRLTVT.